A single sample is the source of the 11 T cell receptor beta chains below, sequenced in a study of regulatory T cells in long-lasting Graves disease. CDR3 regions were amplified by Arm-PCR using iRepertoire HTBI primers to build TCR beta libraries. TCRdb re-called the multiplex PCR reads with MiXCR, one entry per CDR3 protein. Seen here are approximately 440,000 distinct CDR3 sequences, roughly 15% observed once, and the top ten hold over 9%. Specified time point: newly diagnosed GD, antithyroid drugs for less than 3 months. Isolated PBMC RNA provided the starting material for the TCR library. These same records also appear under a second study, on T cells in Graves' hyperthyroidism and ophthalmopathy.

Sequenced here: peripheral blood mononuclear cells (PBMCs), sampled at new diagnosis, from a patient treated with antithyroid drugs. These receptors were collected from a man aged 35-49 years with Graves disease.

In this sample, this clonotype turned up many times. The rearrangement uses TRBV11-2 and TRBJ2-1; 9 bases match TRBD2. V lost 1 base, J lost 6 bases, and 4 bases stayed unmatched. CDR1 is SGHAT, CDR2 FQNNGV, per germline. The CDR3 spans 15 residues. CDR3 bases: TGTGCCAGCAGCTTAGTTGGGACTAGCAGCAATGAGCAGTTCTTC. Protein product: CASSLVGTSSNEQFF.

This clonotype appeared many times. The chain recombines TRBV9 with TRBJ2-1, with TRBD2 as a possible D gene (6 bases). CDR1 is SGDLS and CDR2 is YYNGEE in the germline V gene. This CDR3 spans 13 amino acids. Trimming stripped 1 base from V and 9 bases from J, with 11 bases between. The CDR3 sequence: CASSVTGEGEQFF. The CDR3 DNA sequence: TGTGCCAGCAGCGTAACGGGGGAAGGTGAGCAGTTCTTC.

The table lists this clonotype with a few counts. This could be a read error, since a much larger clone is one nucleotide away. The rearrangement links TRBV28 to TRBJ2-5; D unresolved. V dropped 10 bases and J dropped 4 bases, with 16 bases sitting between them. CDR1 is MDHEN and CDR2 is SYDVKM in the germline V gene. The CDR3 has 13 amino acids. The CDR3 here is CATSDWARETQYF. CDR3 bases: TGTGCCACCTCCGATTGGGCCCGAGAGACCCAGTACTTC.

This clonotype was picked up many times. The chain recombines TRBV7-9 with TRBJ2-1; D uncertain. The CDR3 totals 13 residues. V lost 2 bases and J lost 1, with 3 bases in between. Looked up from germline, CDR1 is SEHNR and CDR2 is FQNEAQ (reference sequence). The CDR3 bases are TGTGCCAGCAGCTTACCATCCTACAATGAGCAGTTCTTC. Its translation is CASSLPSYNEQFF. The variable domain in full, completed from reference TRBV7-9 and TRBJ2-1, reads DTGVSQNPRHKITKRGQNVTFRCDPISEHNRLYWYRQTLGQGPEFLTYFQNEAQLEKSRLLSDRFSAERPKGSFSTLEIQRTEQGDSAMYLCASSLPSYNEQFFGPGTRLTVL.

This clonotype was seen repeatedly, ten times or more. This chain joins TRBV6-2 or TRBV6-3 and TRBJ2-1; 9 nucleotides align to TRBD2. This CDR3 is built from 16 residues. J gave up 15 bases and V 1 base, and 16 bases lay outside the gene matches. The germline gives CDR1 MNHEY, CDR2 SVGEGT. The CDR3 loop reads CASSYLDRTSGSRGFF. CDR3 DNA: TGTGCCAGCAGTTACTTAGACAGAACTAGCGGGTCCCGGGGGTTCTTC.

This clonotype was counted a few times. The chain recombines TRBV20-1 with TRBJ1-1, with D perhaps TRBD1 (5 bases). The V end was cut by 3 bases, the J end by 10 bases, with 21 bases between. Germline-derived CDR1 and CDR2 are DFQATT and SNEGSKA (reference sequence). This CDR3 has 14 amino acids. Here the CDR3 reads CSARTESLRLVAFF. As DNA, the CDR3 is TGCAGTGCTAGGACAGAGTCACTCAGACTTGTAGCTTTCTTT.

Many counts were recorded for this clonotype. This chain joins TRBV12-3 or TRBV12-4 and TRBJ2-1, with D possibly matching TRBD2 (5 bases). The V end lost 1 base, the J end lost 10 bases, and 11 bases lay between the germline ends. The CDR3 sequence is 13 residues long. The CDR3 DNA sequence: TGTGCCAGCAGTTTAGACCCGGGATCCGAGCAGTTCTTC. Translation gives CASSLDPGSEQFF.

This clonotype was observed at least ten times. V gene TRBV3-1 combines with J gene TRBJ1-6; unclear D gene. The CDR3 sequence is 14 residues long. Trimming removed 4 bases at V and 7 bases at J, with 11 bases between. CDR1 is LGHDT, CDR2 YNNKEL, per germline (reference sequence). The CDR3 loop reads CASSRGRSNSPLHF. The CDR3 coding sequence is TGTGCCAGCAGCCGCGGACGGTCAAATTCACCCCTCCACTTT.

This clonotype was recorded many times. This chain links TRBV3-1 with TRBJ2-4, with 10 positions matching TRBD2. This CDR3 is 17 amino acids long. Germline loops: CDR1 LGHDT, CDR2 YNNKEL (reference sequence). Trimming cost V 0 bases and J 4 bases; bases outside gene matches: 6. In nucleotides, the CDR3 is TGTGCCAGCAGCCAAGATCTTACTAGCGGGATAAAAAACATTCAGTACTTC. This codes for CASSQDLTSGIKNIQYF. Together with reference TRBV3-1 and TRBJ2-4, the CDR3 gives the full variable domain: DTAVSQTPKYLVTQMGNDKSIKCEQNLGHDTMYWYKQDSKKFLKIMFSYNNKELIINETVPNRFSPKSPDKAHLNLHINSLELGDSAVYFCASSQDLTSGIKNIQYFGAGTRLSVL.

This clonotype has a count of ten or more. This chain connects TRBV5-1 to TRBJ1-2, with unresolved D. The CDR3 extends over 12 amino acids. The germline V and J ends were trimmed by 5 bases and 8 bases, with 13 bases remaining between them. Germline-derived CDR1 and CDR2 are SGHRS and YFSETQ. The CDR3 nucleotides are TGCGCCAGCAGGCCCGTCCTAGGCGGCTACACCTTC. It encodes CASRPVLGGYTF.

The chain links TRBV11-2 to TRBJ2-3; TRBD2 aligns across 10 bases. V shed 5 bases and J 2 bases; nucleotides not matched to a gene: 13. The CDR3 spans 18 residues. The germline V gene has CDR1 SGHAT and CDR2 FQNNGV. The chain's CDR3 is CASSVSAHSGRSTDTQYF. DNA of the CDR3: TGTGCCAGCAGCGTAAGCGCCCATAGCGGGAGGTCCACAGATACGCAGTATTTT.